Following are 21 T cell receptor beta chains from one sample sequenced in a study of breast tumors, draining lymph nodes, adjacent tissues. TCRdb processed the multiplex PCR reads anew with MiXCR; each CDR3 protein has one entry. The profile shows around 21,000 distinct CDR3 sequences, roughly 40% of them singletons. The sample was breast tumor tissue. These receptor sequences come from a female donor with breast cancer. Some clones in this sample may be carry-over from other donors' samples.

This clonotype was found many times. The chain recombines TRBV18 with TRBJ2-6; 7 bases fit TRBD1. There are 16 residues in the CDR3. V lost 3 bases and J lost 13; bases outside the gene matches: 15. Germline V gene lookup returns CDR1 KGHSH and CDR2 LQKENI. The CDR3 region has the DNA TGTGCCAGCTCACCCTTTGAGACAGGGCTCCGTCCGGTCCTGACTTTC. Translation gives CASSPFETGLRPVLTF.

The chain joins TRBV28 to TRBJ1-6; no reliable D call. Trimming shortened V by 5 bases and J by 5 bases, and 10 bases separated the two germline ends. Looked up from germline, CDR1 is MDHEN and CDR2 is SYDVKM. The CDR3 has 14 amino acids. CDR3 loop: CASSRGFDNSPLHF. The CDR3 DNA is TGTGCCAGCAGTCGAGGTTTTGATAATTCACCCCTCCACTTT.

This clonotype was seen ten or more times. The gene calls are TRBV14 and TRBJ2-3, with TRBD1 as a possible D gene (6 bases). Between the trimmed V and J ends, which lost 3 bases and 2 bases, there was a span of 24 bases. The CDR3 is made up of 19 amino acids. CDR1 is SGHDN and CDR2 is FVKESK in the germline V gene. For the CDR3, the DNA is TGTGCCAGCAGCCACCTTAGTGGGGGCCGGAATTCCCTCACAGATACGCAGTATTTT. It codes for CASSHLSGGRNSLTDTQYF.

This chain uses TRBV15 with TRBJ2-5; possibly TRBD2 for D (6 bases). V was pared by 8 bases and J by 7 bases, with 20 bases between. CDR1 and CDR2 (germline): LNHNV, YYDKDF (reference sequence). This CDR3 has 14 amino acids. The CDR3 DNA reads TGTGCCACCGCAGTTGAGCGGACTACCGGGACCCAGTACTTC. It yields the protein CATAVERTTGTQYF.

V usage is TRBV7-2 and J usage is TRBJ2-5; 8 bases match TRBD2. Germline values: CDR1 SGHTA, CDR2 FQGNSA. With 4 bases clipped from V and 4 bases from J, the junction kept 2 bases outside the gene matches. The CDR3 extends over 13 amino acids. The CDR3 sequence: CASSSGGRETQYF. CDR3 DNA: TGTGCCAGCAGCTCGGGGGGGCGAGAGACCCAGTACTTC.

This clonotype was counted many times. The chain couples TRBV10-2 to TRBJ2-5; tentative D call: TRBD1 (6 bases). Germline V gene lookup returns CDR1 WSHSY and CDR2 SAAADI. The CDR3 consists of 15 residues. Trimming took 2 bases from V and 4 from J, leaving 14 bases between them. This CDR3 is CASSEGVGARETQYF. The CDR3, as DNA: TGCGCCAGCAGTGAGGGGGTGGGGGCCCGAGAGACCCAGTACTTC.

Judged by abundance, this clonotype is medium-sized (0.01 to 0.1%). The CDR3 here is CASSLAPQRVSYEQYF. CDR3 bases: TGCGCCAGCAGCTTGGCCCCCCAGCGGGTCTCCTACGAGCAGTACTTC. The chain is built from TRBV5-1 and TRBJ2-7; TRBD2 might be the D (6 bases). The CDR3 has 16 amino acids. Germline assignment: CDR1 SGHRS and CDR2 YFSETQ. Trimming cost V 0 bases and J 0 bases, with 13 bases left between them.

V is TRBV12-5 and J is TRBJ2-3, with TRBD2 matching over 11 bases. This CDR3 is 16 amino acids long. V shed 1 base, J shed 0 bases, and the junction held 0 bases outside the gene matches. In germline, CDR1 is LGHNT, CDR2 FRNRAP. The CDR3 is CASGLGTSGSTDTQYF. The CDR3 DNA is TGTGCTAGTGGTTTGGGGACTAGCGGGAGCACAGATACGCAGTATTTT.

The chain is built from TRBV6-5 and TRBJ2-3; 16 bases line up with TRBD2. J lost 5 bases, V lost 2 bases, and 7 bases had no gene match. CDR3 length: 18 residues. The germline CDR1 and CDR2 sequences are MNHEY and SVGAGI. In DNA, the CDR3 is TGTGCCAGCAGTTACCACGGGACTAGCGGGAGGGCTGAAGATACGCAGTATTTT. It codes for CASSYHGTSGRAEDTQYF.

This clonotype was counted many times. Since a much larger clone is just one base distant, this may be a read error. This chain joins TRBV20-1 and TRBJ2-5, with a tentative D call TRBD1 (5 bases). CDR3 length: 14 residues. The germline V and J ends were trimmed by 6 bases and 7 bases, with 21 bases remaining between them. Germline CDR1 is DFQATT and CDR2 is SNEGSKA (reference sequence). CDR3: CSARLQVARATQYF. The CDR3 DNA reads as TGCAGTGCCAGGTTACAGGTGGCGCGAGCGACCCAGTACTTC.

This clonotype has ten or more counts. The chain couples TRBV12-5 to TRBJ2-5; TRBD2 is a possible D gene (5 bases). The CDR3 sequence is 13 residues long. V lost 6 bases and J 4 bases, leaving 12 bases between the germline ends. Per the germline V gene, CDR1 is LGHNT and CDR2 is FRNRAP. CDR3 loop: CASGYGLGETQYF. DNA of the CDR3: TGTGCTAGTGGCTACGGACTGGGAGAGACCCAGTACTTC.

This clonotype was counted many times. The gene calls are TRBV18 and TRBJ2-2, with D perhaps TRBD1 (6 bases). This CDR3 is 17 amino acids long. Germline lookup yields CDR1 KGHSH and CDR2 LQKENI. V gave up 4 bases and J gave up 0 bases, with 15 bases separating them. In DNA, the CDR3 is TGTGCCAGCTCACAGATACCGACAGGCTCGAACACCGGGGAGCTGTTTTTT. Translating it yields CASSQIPTGSNTGELFF.

This clonotype showed up many times. The chain uses TRBV4-3 and TRBJ1-2; 8 nucleotides line up with TRBD1. Losses at the gene ends were 0 bases for V and 5 bases for J; bases not matched to a gene: 11. CDR3 length: 17 amino acids. In germline, CDR1 is LGHNA, CDR2 YSLEER. CDR3 loop: CASSQERGSGTGYGYTF. The CDR3 DNA reads as TGCGCCAGCAGCCAAGAAAGAGGCTCCGGGACAGGATATGGCTACACCTTC.

The chain is built from TRBV29-1 and TRBJ1-2; unclear D gene. V was pared by 7 bases and J by 7 bases, with 16 bases between. The germline V gene encodes CDR1 SQVTM and CDR2 ANQGSEA. The CDR3 covers 12 residues. The CDR3 region is CSAAQTLSGYTF. CDR3 DNA: TGCAGCGCAGCACAGACCCTCTCTGGCTACACCTTC.

The chain recombines TRBV12-3 or TRBV12-4 with TRBJ1-1, with 11 bases that match TRBD1. This CDR3 has 13 residues. The V gene end was trimmed by 3 bases and the J gene end by 8 bases; junction bases not matched to a gene: 2. The CDR3 spells CASSLRDRGEAFF. CDR3 nucleotide sequence: TGTGCCAGCAGTTTGAGGGACAGGGGGGAAGCTTTCTTT.

There are many counts of this clonotype. The rearrangement joins TRBV13 to TRBJ2-7; TRBD2 matches 10 bases. The germline V gene encodes CDR1 PRHDT and CDR2 FYEKMQ (reference sequence). The ends lost 3 bases at V and 3 bases at J; junction bases unmatched: 5. This CDR3 has 15 amino acids. CDR3 sequence: CASSFVSGGFYEQYF. For the CDR3, the DNA is TGTGCCAGCAGCTTCGTTAGCGGGGGGTTCTACGAGCAGTACTTC.

The gene calls are TRBV3-1 and TRBJ2-1, with unresolved D. Germline CDR1 and CDR2: LGHDT and YNNKEL (reference sequence). The CDR3 is 15 residues long. Trimming pared 1 base from V and 8 bases from J, leaving 15 bases between. Here the CDR3 reads CASSQVRTHFHEQFF. CDR3 in DNA: TGTGCCAGCAGCCAAGTGAGAACACACTTCCATGAGCAGTTCTTC.

In this sample, this clonotype turned up many times. The V gene is TRBV20-1, the J gene TRBJ2-7, with 8 bases aligning to TRBD1. Germline lookup yields CDR1 DFQATT and CDR2 SNEGSKA (reference sequence). This CDR3 spans 13 amino acids. V was pared by 5 bases and J by 6 bases, with 9 bases of the junction left unmatched. CDR3 sequence: CSADRGGSFEQYF. The CDR3 nucleotides read TGCAGTGCTGACAGGGGTGGCAGCTTCGAGCAGTACTTC.

This chain connects TRBV30 to TRBJ2-3; the D gene is possibly TRBD1 (5 bases). The CDR3 sequence is 15 residues long. CDR1 GTSNPN and CDR2 SVGIG come from the germline V gene (reference sequence). Trimming took off 2 bases at V and 11 bases at J, with 23 bases between the two ends. CDR3 sequence: CAWSPDSYSYNEQYF. CDR3 bases: TGTGCCTGGAGTCCAGACAGCTACTCCTACAATGAGCAGTATTTT.

This clonotype was detected ten times or more. Just one base apart from a much larger clone, this may be a read error. The rearrangement joins TRBV5-4 to TRBJ1-4; D may be TRBD1 (6 bases). The CDR3 runs 15 residues. V dropped 4 bases and J dropped 5 bases, with 15 bases sitting between them. Germline CDR1 SGHNT, CDR2 YYREEE (reference sequence). CDR3 region: CASSENRALNEKLFF. The CDR3, as DNA: TGTGCCAGCAGCGAGAACAGGGCGCTGAATGAAAAACTGTTTTTT.

This clonotype has at least ten counts. J is TRBJ1-2 and V is TRBV30, with D unresolved. This CDR3 is built from 11 residues. Germline V gene data show CDR1 as GTSNPN and CDR2 as SVGIG (reference sequence). Trimming pared 3 bases from V and 8 bases from J, leaving 10 bases between. CDR3 residues: CAWSDLGGYTF. The CDR3 DNA sequence: TGTGCCTGGAGCGACCTCGGGGGCTACACCTTC.